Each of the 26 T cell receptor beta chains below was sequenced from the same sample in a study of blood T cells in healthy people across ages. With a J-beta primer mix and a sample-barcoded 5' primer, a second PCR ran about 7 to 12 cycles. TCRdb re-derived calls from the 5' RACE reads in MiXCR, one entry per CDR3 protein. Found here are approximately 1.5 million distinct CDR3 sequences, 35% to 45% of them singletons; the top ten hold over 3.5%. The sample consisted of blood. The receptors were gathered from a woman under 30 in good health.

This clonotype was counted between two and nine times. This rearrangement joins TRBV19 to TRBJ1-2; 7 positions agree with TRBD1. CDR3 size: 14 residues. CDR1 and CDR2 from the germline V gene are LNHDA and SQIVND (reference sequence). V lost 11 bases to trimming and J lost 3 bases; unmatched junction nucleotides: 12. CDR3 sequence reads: CAVGAAGGYYGYTF. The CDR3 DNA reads TGTGCCGTTGGGGCGGCAGGGGGGTACTATGGCTACACCTTC. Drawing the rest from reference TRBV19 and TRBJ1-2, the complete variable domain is DGGITQSPKYLFRKEGQNVTLSCEQNLNHDAMYWYRQDPGQGLRLIYYSQIVNDFQKGDIAEGYSVSREKKESFPLTVTSAQKNPTAFYLCAVGAAGGYYGYTFGSGTRLTVV.

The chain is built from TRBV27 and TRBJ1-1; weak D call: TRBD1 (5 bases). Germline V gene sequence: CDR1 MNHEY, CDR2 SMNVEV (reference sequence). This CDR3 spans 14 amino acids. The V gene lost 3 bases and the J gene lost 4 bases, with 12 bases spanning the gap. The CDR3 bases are TGTGCCAGCAGTTTTTCAGGGTACCGCACTGAAGCTTTCTTT. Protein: CASSFSGYRTEAFF.

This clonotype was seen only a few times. The DNA for the CDR3 is TGCAGTGGTTCGGGACCAACCCCAGGGGACGAGCAGTACTTC. Translating it yields CSGSGPTPGDEQYF. The chain combines TRBV20-1 with TRBJ2-7; maybe TRBD1 (6 bases). Trimming removed 7 bases at V and 5 bases at J, with 21 bases between. This CDR3 comprises 14 residues. Germline lookup yields CDR1 DFQATT and CDR2 SNEGSKA (reference sequence).

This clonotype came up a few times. The CDR3 coding sequence is TGTGCCAGCAGCTTGGACGGGGTAGGGTCCTACGAGCAGTACTTC. As protein: CASSLDGVGSYEQYF. The rearrangement links TRBV7-2 to TRBJ2-7; tentatively, D is TRBD2 (5 bases). Trimming cost V 3 bases and J 1 base, with 13 bases left between them. Germline values: CDR1 SGHTA, CDR2 FQGNSA. CDR3 size: 15 residues.

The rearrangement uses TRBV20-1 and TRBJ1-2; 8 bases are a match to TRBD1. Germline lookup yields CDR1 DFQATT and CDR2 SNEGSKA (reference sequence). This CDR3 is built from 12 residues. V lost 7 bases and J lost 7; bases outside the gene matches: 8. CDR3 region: CSVLDREGGYTF. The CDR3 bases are TGCAGTGTTCTGGACAGGGAGGGTGGCTACACCTTC.

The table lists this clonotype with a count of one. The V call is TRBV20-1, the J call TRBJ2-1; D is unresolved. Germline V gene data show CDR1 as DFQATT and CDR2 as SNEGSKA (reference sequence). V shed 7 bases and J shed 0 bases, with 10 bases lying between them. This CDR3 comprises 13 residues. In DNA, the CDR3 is TGCAGTGTGGTGTATAGCTCCTACAATGAGCAGTTCTTC. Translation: CSVVYSSYNEQFF.

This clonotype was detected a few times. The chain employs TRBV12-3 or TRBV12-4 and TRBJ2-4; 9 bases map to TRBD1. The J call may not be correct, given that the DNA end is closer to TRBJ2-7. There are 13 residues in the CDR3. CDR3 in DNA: TGTGCCAGCAGATTTGACAGGGGGGACGAGCAGTACTTC. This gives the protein CASRFDRGDEQYF.

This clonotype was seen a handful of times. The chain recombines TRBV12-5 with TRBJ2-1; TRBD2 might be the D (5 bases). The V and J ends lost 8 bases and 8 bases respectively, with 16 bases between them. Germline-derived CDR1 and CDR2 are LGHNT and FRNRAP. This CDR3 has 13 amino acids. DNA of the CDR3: TGTGCTAGTAAACTCCGGGGAGTGGATGAGCAGTTCTTC. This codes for CASKLRGVDEQFF.

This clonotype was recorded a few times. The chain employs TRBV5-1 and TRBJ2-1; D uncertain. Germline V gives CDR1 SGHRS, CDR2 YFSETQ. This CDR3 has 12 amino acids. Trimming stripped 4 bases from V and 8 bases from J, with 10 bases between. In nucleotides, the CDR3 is TGCGCCAGCAGCGACGGATGGGATGAGCAGTTCTTC. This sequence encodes CASSDGWDEQFF.

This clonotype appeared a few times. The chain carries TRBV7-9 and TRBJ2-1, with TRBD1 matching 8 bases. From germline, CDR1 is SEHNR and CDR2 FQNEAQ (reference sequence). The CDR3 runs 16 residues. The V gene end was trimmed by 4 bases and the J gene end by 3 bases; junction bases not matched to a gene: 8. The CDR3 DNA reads TGTGCCAGCAGCTCCGGGACAGGAAGGAGCTACAATGAGCAGTTCTTC. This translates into CASSSGTGRSYNEQFF.

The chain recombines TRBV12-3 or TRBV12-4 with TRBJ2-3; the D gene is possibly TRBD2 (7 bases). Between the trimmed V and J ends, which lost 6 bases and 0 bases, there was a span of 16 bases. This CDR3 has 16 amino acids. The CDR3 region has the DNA TGTGCCAGCAGCCCCTCCGGGGGGCGGAGCACAGATACGCAGTATTTT. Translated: CASSPSGGRSTDTQYF.

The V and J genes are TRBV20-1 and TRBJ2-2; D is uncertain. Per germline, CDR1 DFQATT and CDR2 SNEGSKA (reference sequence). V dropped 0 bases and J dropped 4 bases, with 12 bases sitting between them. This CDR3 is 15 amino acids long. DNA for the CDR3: TGCAGTGCTAGAGACCCTACTAAGGCCACCGGGGAGCTGTTTTTT. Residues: CSARDPTKATGELFF.

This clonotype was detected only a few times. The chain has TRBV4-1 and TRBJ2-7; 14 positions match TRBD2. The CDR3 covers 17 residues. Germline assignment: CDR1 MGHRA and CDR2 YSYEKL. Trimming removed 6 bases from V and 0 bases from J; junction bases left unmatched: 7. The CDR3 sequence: CASSRTSGGTNSYEQYF. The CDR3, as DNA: TGCGCCAGCAGTCGGACTAGCGGGGGGACGAACTCCTACGAGCAGTACTTC.

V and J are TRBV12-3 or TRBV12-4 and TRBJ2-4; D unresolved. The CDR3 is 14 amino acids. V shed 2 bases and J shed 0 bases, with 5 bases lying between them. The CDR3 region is CASSLQLAKNIQYF. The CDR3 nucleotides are TGTGCCAGCAGTTTACAGTTAGCCAAAAACATTCAGTACTTC.

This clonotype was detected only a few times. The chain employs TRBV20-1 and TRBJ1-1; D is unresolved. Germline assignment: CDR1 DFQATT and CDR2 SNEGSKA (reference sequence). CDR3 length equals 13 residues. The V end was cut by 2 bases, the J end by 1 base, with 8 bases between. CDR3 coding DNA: TGCAGTGCTAGAATGGACGAGAACACTGAAGCTTTCTTT. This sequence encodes CSARMDENTEAFF.

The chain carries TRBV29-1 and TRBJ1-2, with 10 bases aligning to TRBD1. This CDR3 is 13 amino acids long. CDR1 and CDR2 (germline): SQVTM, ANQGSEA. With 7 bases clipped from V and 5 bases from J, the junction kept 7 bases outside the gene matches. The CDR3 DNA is TGCAGCGCCCTACCGGGACAGGGGTATGGCTACACCTTC. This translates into CSALPGQGYGYTF.

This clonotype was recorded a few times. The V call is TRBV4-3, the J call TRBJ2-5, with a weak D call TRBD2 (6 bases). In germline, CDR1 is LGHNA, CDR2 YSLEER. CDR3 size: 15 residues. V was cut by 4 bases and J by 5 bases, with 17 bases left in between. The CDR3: CASSRSGGVLETQYF. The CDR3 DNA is TGCGCCAGCAGCCGATCGGGCGGGGTTTTGGAGACCCAGTACTTC.

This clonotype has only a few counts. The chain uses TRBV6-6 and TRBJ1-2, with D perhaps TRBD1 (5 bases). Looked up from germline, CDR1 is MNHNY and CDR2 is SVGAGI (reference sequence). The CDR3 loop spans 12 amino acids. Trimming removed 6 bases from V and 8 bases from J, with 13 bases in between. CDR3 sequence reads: CASSQGREGYTF. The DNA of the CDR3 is TGTGCCAGCAGCCAGGGTCGTGAAGGCTACACCTTC.

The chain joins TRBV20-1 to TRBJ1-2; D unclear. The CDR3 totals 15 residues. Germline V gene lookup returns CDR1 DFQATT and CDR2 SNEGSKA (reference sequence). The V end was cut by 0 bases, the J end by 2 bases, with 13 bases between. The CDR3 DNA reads TGCAGTGCTAGAGATCAGATCGGAAAAAACTATGGCTACACCTTC. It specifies CSARDQIGKNYGYTF.

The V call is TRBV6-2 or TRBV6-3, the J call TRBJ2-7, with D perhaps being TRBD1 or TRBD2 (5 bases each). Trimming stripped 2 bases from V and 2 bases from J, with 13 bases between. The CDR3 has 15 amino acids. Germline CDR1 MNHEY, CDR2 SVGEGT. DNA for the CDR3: TGTGCCAGCAGTTACCAGGGCGGGTACGCCTACGAGCAGTACTTC. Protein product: CASSYQGGYAYEQYF.

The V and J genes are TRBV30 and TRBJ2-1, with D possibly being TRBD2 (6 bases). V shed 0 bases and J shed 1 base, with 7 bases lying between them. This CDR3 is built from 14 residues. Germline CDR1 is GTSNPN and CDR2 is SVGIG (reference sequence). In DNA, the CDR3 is TGTGCCTGGAGTGTACGGGGGTCCTACAATGAGCAGTTCTTC. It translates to CAWSVRGSYNEQFF.

For the CDR3, the DNA is TGTGCCAGCAGCTTAGCGCGGGGAAATTGGGAGACCCAGTACTTC. Translation gives CASSLARGNWETQYF. The chain combines TRBV7-9 with TRBJ2-5; D is perhaps TRBD2 (6 bases). With 0 bases removed from V and 5 bases from J, the gap between germline ends came to 13 bases. Germline lookup yields CDR1 SEHNR and CDR2 FQNEAQ (reference sequence). There are 15 residues in the CDR3.

CDR3 nucleotide sequence: TGCGCCAGCAGCCAAATTTGGACGGCTTATAGCAATCAGCCCCAGCATTTT. Protein: CASSQIWTAYSNQPQHF. This chain uses TRBV4-1 with TRBJ1-5; D gene unclear. The CDR3 extends over 17 amino acids. The germline V gene has CDR1 MGHRA and CDR2 YSYEKL. Trimming took 2 bases from V and 0 from J, leaving 14 bases between them.

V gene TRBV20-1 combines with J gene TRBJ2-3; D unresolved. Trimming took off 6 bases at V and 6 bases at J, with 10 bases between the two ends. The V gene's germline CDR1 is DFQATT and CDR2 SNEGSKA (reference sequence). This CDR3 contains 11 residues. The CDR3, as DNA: TGCAGTGCAGTGGTGGGGGATACGCAGTATTTT. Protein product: CSAVVGDTQYF.

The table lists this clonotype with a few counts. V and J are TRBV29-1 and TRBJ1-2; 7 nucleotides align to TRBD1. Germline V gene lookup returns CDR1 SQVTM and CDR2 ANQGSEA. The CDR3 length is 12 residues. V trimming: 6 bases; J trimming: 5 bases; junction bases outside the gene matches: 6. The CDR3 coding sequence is TGCAGCGTCAAGGACAGGTTATATGGCTACACCTTC. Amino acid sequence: CSVKDRLYGYTF.

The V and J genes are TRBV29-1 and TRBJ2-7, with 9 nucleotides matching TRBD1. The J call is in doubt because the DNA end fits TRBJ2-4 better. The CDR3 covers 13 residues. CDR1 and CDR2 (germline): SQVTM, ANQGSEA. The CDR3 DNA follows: TGCGGCGCTCGGGGACAGGGTTTCGACATTCAGTACTTC. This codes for CGARGQGFDIQYF.